These 3 T cell receptor beta chains were sequenced from one sample in a study of T cells in Graves' hyperthyroidism and ophthalmopathy. RNA transcripts were the template for amplifying TCR beta CDR3 regions. HTBI primers drove first-round RT-PCR of the TCR CDR3. TCRdb itself ran the multiplex PCR reads through MiXCR, one entry per CDR3 protein. The sample carries over 350,000 distinct CDR3 sequences, roughly 13% recorded once. The source material was blood. The origin of the receptors is a man aged 50-59 years with Graves' ophthalmopathy.

This clonotype turned up a few times. The chain couples TRBV7-2 to TRBJ2-6; a weak D match, TRBD2 (5 bases). The CDR3 covers 18 residues. V was shortened by 0 bases and J by 4 bases, with 16 bases between the two germline ends. Germline values: CDR1 SGHTA, CDR2 FQGNSA. As DNA, the CDR3 is TGTGCCAGCAGCTTAGCGGCGGGCCCTTCGGGAGGGGCCAACGTCCTGACTTTC. Translation gives CASSLAAGPSGGANVLTF.

This clonotype was observed at least ten times. The rearrangement joins TRBV24-1 to TRBJ2-2, with D maybe TRBD2 (6 bases). Trimming left V 7 bases short and J 2 bases short, with 7 bases between. Per germline, CDR1 KGHDR and CDR2 SFDVKD. The CDR3 is made up of 13 amino acids. The CDR3 reads CATRGLNTGELFF. The CDR3 DNA follows: TGTGCCACCAGAGGACTAAACACCGGGGAGCTGTTTTTT.

The table lists this clonotype with many counts. This chain links TRBV11-2 with TRBJ2-5, with 9 bases that match TRBD1. J lost 13 bases, V lost 5 bases, and 14 bases had no gene match. This CDR3 spans 14 amino acids. Germline lookup yields CDR1 SGHAT and CDR2 FQNNGV. CDR3 residues: CASSTPRDRVVRYF. CDR3 bases: TGTGCCAGCAGCACCCCTCGGGACAGGGTAGTACGGTACTTC.